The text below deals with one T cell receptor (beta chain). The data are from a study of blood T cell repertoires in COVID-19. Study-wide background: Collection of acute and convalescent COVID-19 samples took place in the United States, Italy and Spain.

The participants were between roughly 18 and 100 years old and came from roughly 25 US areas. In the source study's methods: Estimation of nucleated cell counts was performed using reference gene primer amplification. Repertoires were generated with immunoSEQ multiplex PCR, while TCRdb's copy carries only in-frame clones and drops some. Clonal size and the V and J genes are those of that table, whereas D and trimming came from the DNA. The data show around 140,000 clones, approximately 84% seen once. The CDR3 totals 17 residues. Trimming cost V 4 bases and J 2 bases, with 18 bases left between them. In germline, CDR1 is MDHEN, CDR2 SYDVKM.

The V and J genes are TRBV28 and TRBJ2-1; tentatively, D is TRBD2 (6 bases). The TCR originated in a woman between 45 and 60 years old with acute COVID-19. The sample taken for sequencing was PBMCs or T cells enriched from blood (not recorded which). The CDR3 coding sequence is TGTGCCAGCAGTTCGTCCGGGACTCTGGGCCCCTACAATGAGCAGTTCTTC. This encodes CASSSSGTLGPYNEQFF.